This T cell receptor beta chain was identified during a study of blood T cell repertoires in COVID-19. Overall study: Acute and convalescent COVID-19 samples came from the United States, Italy and Spain.

The germline V gene has CDR1 KGHSH and CDR2 LQKENI. V was trimmed by 4 bases and J by 5 bases, leaving 8 bases between them. The CDR3 is 12 residues long. Seattle cases were enrolled at active infection and followed longitudinally. In the authors' methods: Amplification with reference gene primers provided the estimates of nucleated cell counts. The protocol was immunoSEQ multiplex PCR, while the TCRdb copy is restricted to in-frame clones and leaves out a portion. That table gives V, J and clone size, and the DNA gave D and trimming. The sample consists of roughly 330,000 clones, roughly 87% of them appearing once.

The chain is built from TRBV18 and TRBJ2-5; D ambiguous. The sequence came from a man aged 25-45 years with COVID-19, enrolled during active disease. Sequencing was carried out using peripheral blood. This chain's CDR3 is CASSRLRETQYF. The DNA of the CDR3 is TGTGCCAGCTCACGCCTTCGGGAGACCCAGTACTTC.